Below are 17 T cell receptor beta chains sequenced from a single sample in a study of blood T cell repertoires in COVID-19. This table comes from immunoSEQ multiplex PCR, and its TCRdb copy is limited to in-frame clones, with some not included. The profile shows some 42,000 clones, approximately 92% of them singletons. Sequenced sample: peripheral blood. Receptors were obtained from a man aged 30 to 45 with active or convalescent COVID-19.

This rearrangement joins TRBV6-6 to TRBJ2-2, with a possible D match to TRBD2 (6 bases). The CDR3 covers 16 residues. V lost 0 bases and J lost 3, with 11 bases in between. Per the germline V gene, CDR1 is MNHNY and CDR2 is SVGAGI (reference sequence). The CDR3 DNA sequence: TGTGCCAGCAGTTACTCTGGCGGGGTAGACACCGGGGAGCTGTTTTTT. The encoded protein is CASSYSGGVDTGELFF.

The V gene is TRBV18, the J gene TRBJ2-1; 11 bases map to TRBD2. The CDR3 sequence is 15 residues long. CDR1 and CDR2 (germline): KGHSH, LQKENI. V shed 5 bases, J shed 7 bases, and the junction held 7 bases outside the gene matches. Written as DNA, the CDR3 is TGTGCCAGCTCAGCGATAGCGGGAGGGCGGAATGAGCAGTTCTTC. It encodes CASSAIAGGRNEQFF.

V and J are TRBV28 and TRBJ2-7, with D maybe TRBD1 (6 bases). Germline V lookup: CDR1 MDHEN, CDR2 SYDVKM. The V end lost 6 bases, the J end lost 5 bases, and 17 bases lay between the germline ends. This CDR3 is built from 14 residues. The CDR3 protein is CASRTRQEYDEQYV. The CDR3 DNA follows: TGTGCCAGCAGGACCCGACAGGAATATGACGAGCAGTACGTC.

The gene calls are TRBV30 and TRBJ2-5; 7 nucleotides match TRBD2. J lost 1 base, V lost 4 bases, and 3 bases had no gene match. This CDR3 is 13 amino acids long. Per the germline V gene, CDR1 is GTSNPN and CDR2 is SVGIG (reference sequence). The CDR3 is CAWKKRGQETQYF. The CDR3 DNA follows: TGTGCCTGGAAGAAGCGGGGCCAAGAGACCCAGTACTTC.

Here the CDR3 DNA reads TGTGCCAGCAAGAAGGGGGCGGGTGAAGATACGCAGTATTTT. Translated, it gives CASKKGAGEDTQYF. The chain joins TRBV7-8 to TRBJ2-3, with 7 bases matching TRBD1. CDR1 SGHVS and CDR2 FQNEAQ come from the germline V gene. The CDR3 contains 14 residues. The V segment lost 7 bases and the J segment 5 bases; nucleotides outside the gene matches: 9. Filled out from reference TRBV7-8 and TRBJ2-3, the complete variable domain reads GAGVSQSPRYKVAKRGQDVALRCDPISGHVSLFWYQQALGQGPEFLTYFQNEAQLDKSGLPSDRFFAERPEGSVSTLKIQRTQQEDSAVYLCASKKGAGEDTQYFGPGTRLTVL.

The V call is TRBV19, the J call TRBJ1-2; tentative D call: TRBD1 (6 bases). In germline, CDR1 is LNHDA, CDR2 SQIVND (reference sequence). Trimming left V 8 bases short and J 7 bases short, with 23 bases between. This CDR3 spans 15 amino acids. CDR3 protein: CASFEPGQPMTGYTF. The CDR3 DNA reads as TGTGCCAGTTTCGAACCCGGACAGCCTATGACTGGCTACACCTTC.

CDR3 bases: TGTGCCAGCAGCACTTGGACTGGACTCGCTTATGGCTACACCTTC. Translating it yields CASSTWTGLAYGYTF. The chain uses TRBV7-9 and TRBJ1-2, with D unclear. CDR1 is SEHNR and CDR2 is FQNEAQ in the germline V gene (reference sequence). V dropped 5 bases and J dropped 5 bases, with 18 bases sitting between them. The CDR3 has 15 amino acids. The full variable domain, with the rest looked up from reference TRBV7-9 and TRBJ1-2, is DTGVSQNPRHKITKRGQNVTFRCDPISEHNRLYWYRQTLGQGPEFLTYFQNEAQLEKSRLLSDRFSAERPKGSFSTLEIQRTEQGDSAMYLCASSTWTGLAYGYTFGSGTRLTVV.

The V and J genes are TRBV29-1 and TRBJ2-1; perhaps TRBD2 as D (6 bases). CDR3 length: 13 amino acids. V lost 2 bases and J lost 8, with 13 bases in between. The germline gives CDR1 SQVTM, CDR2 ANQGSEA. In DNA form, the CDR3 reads TGCAGCGTTGAAACGGGAGTCCCCCATGAGCAGTTCTTC. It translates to CSVETGVPHEQFF.

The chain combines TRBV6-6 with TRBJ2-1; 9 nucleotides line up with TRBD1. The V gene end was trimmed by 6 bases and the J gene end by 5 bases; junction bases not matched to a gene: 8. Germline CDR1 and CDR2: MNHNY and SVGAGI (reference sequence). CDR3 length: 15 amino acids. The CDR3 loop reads CASSLTGQGNNEQFF. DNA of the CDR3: TGTGCCAGCAGCCTTACGGGACAGGGTAACAATGAGCAGTTCTTC.

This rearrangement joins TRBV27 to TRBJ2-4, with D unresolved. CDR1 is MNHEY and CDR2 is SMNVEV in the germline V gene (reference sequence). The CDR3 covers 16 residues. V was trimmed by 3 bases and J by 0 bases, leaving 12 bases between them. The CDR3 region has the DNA TGTGCCAGCAGTTTCGCACAGAATCTAGCCAAAAACATTCAGTACTTC. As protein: CASSFAQNLAKNIQYF.

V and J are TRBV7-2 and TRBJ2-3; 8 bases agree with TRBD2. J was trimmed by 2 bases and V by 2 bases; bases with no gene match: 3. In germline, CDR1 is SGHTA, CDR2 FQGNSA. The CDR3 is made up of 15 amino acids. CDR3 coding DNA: TGTGCCAGCAGCTTACTCGGGGGGGACACAGATACGCAGTATTTT. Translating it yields CASSLLGGDTDTQYF.

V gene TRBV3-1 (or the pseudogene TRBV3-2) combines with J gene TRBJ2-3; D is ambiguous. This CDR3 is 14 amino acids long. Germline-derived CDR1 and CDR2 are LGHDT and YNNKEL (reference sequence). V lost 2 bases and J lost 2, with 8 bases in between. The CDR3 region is CASSQSGFTDTQYF. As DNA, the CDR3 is TGTGCCAGCAGCCAATCCGGGTTCACAGATACGCAGTATTTT.

DNA of the CDR3: TGTGCCAGCAGTTACCAGGGTGAATACACTGAAGCTTTCTTT. Translating gives CASSYQGEYTEAFF. The chain joins TRBV6-5 to TRBJ1-1; the D gene is possibly TRBD1 (5 bases). This CDR3 is built from 14 residues. Germline V gives CDR1 MNHEY, CDR2 SVGAGI. V was pared by 2 bases and J by 3 bases, with 10 bases between.

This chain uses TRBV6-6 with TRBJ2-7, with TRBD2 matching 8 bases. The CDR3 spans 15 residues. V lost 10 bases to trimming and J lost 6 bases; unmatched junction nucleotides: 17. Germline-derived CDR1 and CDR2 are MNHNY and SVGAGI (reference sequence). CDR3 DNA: TGTGCCACCAAACCGGTCTCGGGGGGGCCGGGCGAGCAGTACTTC. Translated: CATKPVSGGPGEQYF.

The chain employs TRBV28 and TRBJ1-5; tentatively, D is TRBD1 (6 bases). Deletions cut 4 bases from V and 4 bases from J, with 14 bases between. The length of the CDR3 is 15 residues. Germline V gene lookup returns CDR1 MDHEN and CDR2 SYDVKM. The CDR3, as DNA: TGTGCCAGCAGTTCTCACAGGGTAGGAAATCAGCCCCAGCATTTT. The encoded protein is CASSSHRVGNQPQHF.

CDR3: CASADSSGANVLTF. Written as DNA, the CDR3 is TGCGCCAGCGCCGACAGCTCTGGGGCCAACGTCCTGACTTTC. The V and J genes are TRBV10-2 and TRBJ2-6; maybe TRBD1 (5 bases). In germline, CDR1 is WSHSY, CDR2 SAAADI. CDR3 length: 14 residues. V lost 8 bases and J 0 bases, leaving 8 bases between the germline ends.

This CDR3 is CASSLRLAGENTGELFF. The CDR3 nucleotides read TGTGCCAGCAGCCTTAGGCTAGCGGGGGAGAACACCGGGGAGCTGTTTTTT. The chain combines TRBV21-1 with TRBJ2-2; the table calls TRBD2, which could not be checked here. TRBV21-1 is recorded as a pseudogene. The CDR3 runs 17 residues.